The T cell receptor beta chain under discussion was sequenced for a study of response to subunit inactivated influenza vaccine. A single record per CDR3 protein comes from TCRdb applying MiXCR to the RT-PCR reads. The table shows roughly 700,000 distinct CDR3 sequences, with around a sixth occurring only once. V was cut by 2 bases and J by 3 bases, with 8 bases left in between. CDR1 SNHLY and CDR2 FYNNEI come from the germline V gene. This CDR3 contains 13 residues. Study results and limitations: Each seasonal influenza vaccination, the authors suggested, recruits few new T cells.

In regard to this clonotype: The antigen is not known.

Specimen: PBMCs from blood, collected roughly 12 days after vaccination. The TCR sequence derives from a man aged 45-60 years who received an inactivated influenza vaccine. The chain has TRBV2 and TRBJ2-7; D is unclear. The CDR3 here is CASSERRIYEQYF. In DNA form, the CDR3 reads TGTGCCAGCAGTGAACGCAGAATCTACGAGCAGTACTTC. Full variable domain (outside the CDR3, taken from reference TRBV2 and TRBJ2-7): EPEVTQTPSHQVTQMGQEVILRCVPISNHLYFYWYRQILGQKVEFLVSFYNNEISEKSEIFDDQFSVERPDGSNFTLKIRSTKLEDSAMYFCASSERRIYEQYFGPGTRLTVT.